This T cell receptor beta chain was retrieved from a study of blood T cell repertoires in COVID-19. With 8 bases removed from V and 4 bases from J, the gap between germline ends came to 11 bases. Germline V CDR1 and CDR2: MNHEY, SMNVEV (reference sequence). The CDR3 extends over 12 amino acids. Profiling relied on immunoSEQ multiplex PCR, and the TCRdb table lists in-frame clones only, not all of them. The sample holds approximately 150,000 clones, approximately 80% seen once. The sample comprised peripheral blood. The clonotype was recovered from a woman in her forties or fifties with acute or convalescent COVID-19. The rearrangement uses TRBV27 and TRBJ1-1; perhaps TRBD1 as D (5 bases). Here the CDR3 reads CASSTGGTEAFF. CDR3 DNA: TGTGCCAGCTCCACGGGGGGCACTGAAGCTTTCTTT.